Presented here are 11 T cell receptor beta chains from one specimen sequenced in a study of T cell clonotyping in hematopoietic cell transplantation. The assay was immunoSEQ multiplex PCR, and TCRdb's table has in-frame clones only and misses some. The sample holds 15,000 or so clones, about 98% seen once. Sequenced material: peripheral blood mononuclear cells, taken 30 days after allogeneic stem cell transplant. These receptor sequences come from a female patient in her fifties or sixties who had an allogeneic stem cell transplant from an unrelated donor, so T cells may come from the graft donor. Some clones in this sample may be carry-over from other donors' samples.

The gene calls are TRBV5-6 and TRBJ2-7; possibly TRBD1 or TRBD2 for D (5 bases each). The CDR3 runs to 13 residues. Trimming cost V 6 bases and J 10 bases, with 20 bases left between them. Germline values: CDR1 SGHDT, CDR2 YYEEEE. DNA of the CDR3: TGTGCCAGCACCTCCTCGGGACGTACAGGCCAGTACTTC. Protein: CASTSSGRTGQYF.

V gene TRBV11-3 combines with J gene TRBJ1-6; TRBD1 is a possible D gene (5 bases). Germline CDR1 is SGHNT and CDR2 is YENEEA. CDR3 length equals 15 residues. The V and J ends lost 5 bases and 7 bases respectively, with 15 bases between them. CDR3 in DNA: TGTGCCAGCAGCCAGGGACTGGTCAGCAATTCACCCCTCCACTTT. Translating it yields CASSQGLVSNSPLHF.

The chain recombines TRBV30 with TRBJ2-1; TRBD1 matches 11 bases. Per germline, CDR1 GTSNPN and CDR2 SVGIG (reference sequence). This CDR3 comprises 13 residues. The junction had 6 bases not matched to a gene; V was cut back by 5 bases and J by 9 bases. The CDR3 DNA follows: TGTGCCTGGGGACAGGGGGCTTGGGGTGAGCAGTTCTTC. Protein sequence: CAWGQGAWGEQFF.

The chain couples TRBV19 to TRBJ1-1; 8 nucleotides line up with TRBD1. This CDR3 comprises 14 residues. Germline CDR1 reads LNHDA; CDR2 reads SQIVND (reference sequence). J was trimmed by 4 bases and V by 3 bases; bases with no gene match: 4. The CDR3 coding sequence is TGTGCCAGTAGTATCACAGGGGGTGGCACTGAAGCTTTCTTT. Protein: CASSITGGGTEAFF.

The rearrangement joins TRBV5-4 to TRBJ1-2, with 8 bases aligning to TRBD1. The CDR3 runs 13 residues. The J segment lost 5 bases and the V segment lost 3 bases, leaving 3 bases of the junction unmatched. Germline V gene data show CDR1 as SGHNT and CDR2 as YYREEE (reference sequence). As DNA, the CDR3 is TGTGCCAGCAGCTCTGACAGGGGTTATGGCTACACCTTC. This codes for CASSSDRGYGYTF.

CDR3 coding DNA: TGCGCCAGCGGATCGGGCAACTATGGCTACACCTTC. Translating gives CASGSGNYGYTF. V usage is TRBV5-1 and J usage is TRBJ1-2; D not certain. This CDR3 contains 12 residues. The V gene lost 7 bases and the J gene lost 2 bases, with 9 bases spanning the gap. From germline, CDR1 is SGHRS and CDR2 YFSETQ.

V is TRBV5-1 and J is TRBJ1-6; perhaps TRBD1 as D (6 bases). The CDR3 has 15 residues. V lost 4 bases to trimming and J lost 14 bases, with 22 bases between them. CDR1 and CDR2 from the germline V gene are SGHRS and YFSETQ. DNA of the CDR3: TGCGCCAGCAGCGGAACAGGGTCCTCTTCTGGATCCCTCCACTTT. It is translated as CASSGTGSSSGSLHF.

The chain carries TRBV4-1 and TRBJ1-5; no reliable D call. The CDR3 has 15 amino acids. Trimming took off 1 base at V and 7 bases at J, with 14 bases between the two ends. CDR1 is MGHRA and CDR2 is YSYEKL in the germline V gene. CDR3 sequence reads: CASSQVLSFGQPQHF. In DNA form, the CDR3 reads TGCGCCAGCAGCCAAGTTCTATCCTTCGGGCAGCCCCAGCATTTT.

The chain is built from TRBV2 and TRBJ1-4; D remains unclear. CDR1 is SNHLY, CDR2 FYNNEI, per germline. This CDR3 spans 14 amino acids. V shed 7 bases and J shed 1 base, with 10 bases lying between them. The CDR3 spells CASTAFGTNEKLFF. The DNA for the CDR3 is TGTGCCAGCACCGCTTTTGGAACTAATGAAAAACTGTTTTTT.

The chain uses TRBV7-5 and TRBJ2-7; the tabulated D call, TRBD2, remains unverified against the DNA. TRBV7-5 corresponds to a pseudogene. The CDR3 loop spans 11 amino acids. CDR3 loop: CASMRSYEQYF. CDR3 in DNA: TGTGCCAGTATGAGGAGCTACGAGCAGTACTTC.

The CDR3 region is CAWQGLDQAYEQYF. CDR3 coding DNA: TGTGCCTGGCAGGGACTAGACCAAGCCTACGAGCAGTACTTC. This chain uses TRBV30 with TRBJ2-7, with TRBD2 matching over 8 bases. Trimming at V came to 5 bases and at J to 2 bases, leaving 8 bases not matched to a gene. The CDR3 is 14 residues long. CDR1 GTSNPN and CDR2 SVGIG come from the germline V gene (reference sequence).